This T cell receptor (beta chain) comes out of a study of blood T cell repertoires in COVID-19. Across the whole study: There were acute and convalescent COVID-19 samples, and they came from the United States, Italy and Spain. PBMCs, B-cell-depleted T cells, or T cells provided the cDNA or gDNA that made up the material.

Authors' processing steps: Counts of nucleated cells, estimated from reference gene primer amplification, were obtained. This table comes from immunoSEQ multiplex PCR, and its TCRdb copy is limited to in-frame clones, with some not included. The V and J calls and clone size are taken from that table; D and trimming were inferred from the DNA. This sample has about 95,000 clones, with 81% found just once. Seattle cases were enrolled at active infection and followed longitudinally. This TCR was recovered from a man older than 75 with COVID-19, enrolled during active disease. The sequenced material came from peripheral blood.

CDR3 residues: CASSRGLAGDTGELFF. DNA of the CDR3: TGTGCCAGCAGTCGAGGACTAGCGGGAGACACCGGGGAGCTGTTTTTT. The rearrangement uses TRBV27 and TRBJ2-2, with 13 bases lining up with TRBD2. This CDR3 has 16 residues. Germline V gene sequence: CDR1 MNHEY, CDR2 SMNVEV (reference sequence). The V segment lost 5 bases and the J segment 3 bases; nucleotides outside the gene matches: 3.